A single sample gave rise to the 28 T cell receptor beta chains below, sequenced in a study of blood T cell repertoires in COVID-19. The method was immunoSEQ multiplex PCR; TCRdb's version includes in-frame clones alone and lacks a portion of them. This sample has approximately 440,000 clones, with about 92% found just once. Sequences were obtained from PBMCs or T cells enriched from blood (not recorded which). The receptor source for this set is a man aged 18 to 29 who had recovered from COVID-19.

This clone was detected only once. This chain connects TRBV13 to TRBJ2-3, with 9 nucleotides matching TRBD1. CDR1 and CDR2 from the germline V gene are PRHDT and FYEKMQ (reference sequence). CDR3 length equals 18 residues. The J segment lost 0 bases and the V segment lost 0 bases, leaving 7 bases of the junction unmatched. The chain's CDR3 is CASSLGDRGHTSTDTQYF. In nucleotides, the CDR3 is TGTGCCAGCAGCTTAGGGGACAGGGGCCACACTAGCACAGATACGCAGTATTTT. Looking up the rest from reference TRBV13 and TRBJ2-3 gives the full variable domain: AAGVIQSPRHLIKEKRETATLKCYPIPRHDTVYWYQQGPGQDPQFLISFYEKMQSDKGSIPDRFSAQQFSDYHSELNMSSLELGDSALYFCASSLGDRGHTSTDTQYFGPGTRLTVL.

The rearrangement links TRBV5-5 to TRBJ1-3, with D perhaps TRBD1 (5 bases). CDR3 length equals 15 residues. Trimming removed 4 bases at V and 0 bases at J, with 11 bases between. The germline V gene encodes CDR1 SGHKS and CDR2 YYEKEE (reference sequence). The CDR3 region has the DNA TGTGCCAGCAGCACTAAGACAGACTCTGGAAACACCATATATTTT. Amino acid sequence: CASSTKTDSGNTIYF.

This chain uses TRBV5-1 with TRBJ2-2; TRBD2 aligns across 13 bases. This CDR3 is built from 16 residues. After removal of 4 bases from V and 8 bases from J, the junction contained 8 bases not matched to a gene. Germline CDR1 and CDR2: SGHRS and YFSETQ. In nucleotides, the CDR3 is TGCGCCAGCAGCCCCACTAGCGGGAGGGCCTCGGGGGAGCTGTTTTTT. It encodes CASSPTSGRASGELFF.

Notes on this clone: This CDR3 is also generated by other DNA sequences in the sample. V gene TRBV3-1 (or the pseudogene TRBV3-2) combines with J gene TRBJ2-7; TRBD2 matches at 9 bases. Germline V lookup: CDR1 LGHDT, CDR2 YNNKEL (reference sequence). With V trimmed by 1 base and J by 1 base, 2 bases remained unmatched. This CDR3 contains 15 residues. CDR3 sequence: CASSQGTSGSYEQYF. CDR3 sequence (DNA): TGTGCCAGCAGCCAAGGAACTAGCGGGTCCTACGAGCAGTACTTC.

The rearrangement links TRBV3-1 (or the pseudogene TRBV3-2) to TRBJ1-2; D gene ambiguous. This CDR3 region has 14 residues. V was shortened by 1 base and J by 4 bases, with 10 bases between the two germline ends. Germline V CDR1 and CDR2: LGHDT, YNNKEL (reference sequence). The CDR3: CASSQGENIYGYTF. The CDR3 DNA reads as TGTGCCAGCAGCCAAGGGGAGAACATCTATGGCTACACCTTC.

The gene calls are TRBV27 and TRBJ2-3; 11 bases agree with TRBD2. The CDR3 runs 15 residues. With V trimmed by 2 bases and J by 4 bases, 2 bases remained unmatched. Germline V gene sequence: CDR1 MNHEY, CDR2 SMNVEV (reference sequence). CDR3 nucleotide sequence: TGTGCCAGCAGTTTAGTTAGCGGGAGGGCAGATACGCAGTATTTT. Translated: CASSLVSGRADTQYF.

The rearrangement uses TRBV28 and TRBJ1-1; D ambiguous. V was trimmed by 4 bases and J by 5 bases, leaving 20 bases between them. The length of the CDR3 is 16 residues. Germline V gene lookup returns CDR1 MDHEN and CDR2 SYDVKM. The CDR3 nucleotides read TGTGCCAGCAGTTCTATAGCCTTTGGGAGATGGACTGAAGCTTTCTTT. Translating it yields CASSSIAFGRWTEAFF.

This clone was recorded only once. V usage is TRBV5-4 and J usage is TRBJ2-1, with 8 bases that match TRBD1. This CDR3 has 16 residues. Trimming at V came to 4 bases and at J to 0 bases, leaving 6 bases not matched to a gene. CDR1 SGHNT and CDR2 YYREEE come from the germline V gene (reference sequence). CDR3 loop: CASSPGDRSSYNEQFF. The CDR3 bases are TGTGCCAGCAGCCCGGGGGACAGGAGCTCCTACAATGAGCAGTTCTTC.

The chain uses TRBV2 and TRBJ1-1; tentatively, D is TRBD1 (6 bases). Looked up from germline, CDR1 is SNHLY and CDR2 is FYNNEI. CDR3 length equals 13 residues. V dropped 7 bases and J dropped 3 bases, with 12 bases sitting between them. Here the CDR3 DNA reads TGTGCCAGCAACAGGGTTCGGGACACTGAAGCTTTCTTT. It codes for CASNRVRDTEAFF.

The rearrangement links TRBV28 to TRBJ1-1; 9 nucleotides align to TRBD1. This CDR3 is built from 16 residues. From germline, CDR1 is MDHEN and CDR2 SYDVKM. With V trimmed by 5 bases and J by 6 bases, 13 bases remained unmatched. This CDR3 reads CASSLIPGQGRSEAFF. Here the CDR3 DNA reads TGTGCCAGCAGTCTTATCCCGGGACAGGGAAGGTCTGAAGCTTTCTTT.

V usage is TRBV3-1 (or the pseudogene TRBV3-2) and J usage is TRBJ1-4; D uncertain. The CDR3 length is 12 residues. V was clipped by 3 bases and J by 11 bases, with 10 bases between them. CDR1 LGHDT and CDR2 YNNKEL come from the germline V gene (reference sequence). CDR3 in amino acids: CASSHDRGKLFF. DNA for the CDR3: TGTGCCAGCAGCCATGACCGAGGGAAACTGTTTTTT.

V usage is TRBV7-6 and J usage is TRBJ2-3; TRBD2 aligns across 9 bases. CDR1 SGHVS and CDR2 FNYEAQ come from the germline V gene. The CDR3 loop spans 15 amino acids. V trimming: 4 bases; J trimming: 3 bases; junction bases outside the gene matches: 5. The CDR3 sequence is CASSSSGKLTDTQYF. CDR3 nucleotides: TGTGCCAGCAGCTCTAGCGGGAAGTTGACAGATACGCAGTATTTT.

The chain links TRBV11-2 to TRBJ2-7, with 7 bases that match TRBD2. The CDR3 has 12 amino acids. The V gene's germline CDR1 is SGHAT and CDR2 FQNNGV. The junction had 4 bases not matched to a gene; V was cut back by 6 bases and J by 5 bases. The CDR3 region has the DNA TGTGCCAGCAGGCGGGCGGGGGACGAGCAGTACTTC. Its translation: CASRRAGDEQYF.

This chain's CDR3 is CASATKAFYGYTF. The CDR3 bases are TGTGCCTCCGCGACAAAAGCCTTCTATGGCTACACCTTC. The V gene is TRBV19, the J gene TRBJ1-2; no clear D. Trimming took 11 bases from V and 4 from J, leaving 17 bases between them. The CDR3 has 13 residues. From germline, CDR1 is LNHDA and CDR2 SQIVND (reference sequence).

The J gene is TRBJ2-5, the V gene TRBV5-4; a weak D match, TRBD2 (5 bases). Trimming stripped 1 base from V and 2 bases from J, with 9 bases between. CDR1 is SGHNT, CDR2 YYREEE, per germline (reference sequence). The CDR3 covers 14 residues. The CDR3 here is CASSLSAAQETQYF. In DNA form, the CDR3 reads TGTGCCAGCAGCTTGTCAGCGGCACAAGAGACCCAGTACTTC.

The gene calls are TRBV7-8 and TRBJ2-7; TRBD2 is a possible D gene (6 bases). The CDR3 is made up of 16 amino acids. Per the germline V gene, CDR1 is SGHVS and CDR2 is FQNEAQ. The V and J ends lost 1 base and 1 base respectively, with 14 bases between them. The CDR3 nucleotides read TGTGCCAGCAGCTTAGATCCTCCGGGGACTTCCTACGAGCAGTACTTC. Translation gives CASSLDPPGTSYEQYF.

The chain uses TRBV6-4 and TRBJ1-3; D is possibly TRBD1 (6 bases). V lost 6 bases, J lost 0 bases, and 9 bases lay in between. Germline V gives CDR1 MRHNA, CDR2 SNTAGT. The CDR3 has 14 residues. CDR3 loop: CASRRQDSGNTIYF. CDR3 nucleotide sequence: TGTGCCAGCAGAAGACAGGACTCTGGAAACACCATATATTTT.

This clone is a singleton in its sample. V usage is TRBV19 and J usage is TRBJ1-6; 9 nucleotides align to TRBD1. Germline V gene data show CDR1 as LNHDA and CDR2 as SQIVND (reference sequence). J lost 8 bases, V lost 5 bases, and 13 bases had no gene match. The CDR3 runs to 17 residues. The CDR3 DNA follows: TGTGCCAGTAGTCCGGTGAAGGGACAGGGAAGGGATTCACCCCTCCACTTT. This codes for CASSPVKGQGRDSPLHF.

CDR3 DNA: TGTGCCAGTAGGTCCGGGACAGGGCAAAACTTGGTGAACACTGAAGCTTTCTTT. Its translation is CASRSGTGQNLVNTEAFF. This chain joins TRBV19 and TRBJ1-1; TRBD1 aligns across 9 bases. Germline V gene data show CDR1 as LNHDA and CDR2 as SQIVND (reference sequence). The CDR3 spans 18 residues. Trimming at V came to 6 bases and at J to 0 bases, leaving 14 bases not matched to a gene. Complete variable domain (other parts from reference TRBV19 and TRBJ1-1): DGGITQSPKYLFRKEGQNVTLSCEQNLNHDAMYWYRQDPGQGLRLIYYSQIVNDFQKGDIAEGYSVSREKKESFPLTVTSAQKNPTAFYLCASRSGTGQNLVNTEAFFGQGTRLTVV.

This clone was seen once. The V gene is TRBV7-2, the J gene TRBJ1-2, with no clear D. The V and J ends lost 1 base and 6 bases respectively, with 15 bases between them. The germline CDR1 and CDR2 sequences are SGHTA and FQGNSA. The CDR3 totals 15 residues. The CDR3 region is CASSLVFGKSDGYTF. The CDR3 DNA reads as TGTGCCAGCAGCTTAGTATTCGGGAAGTCGGATGGCTACACCTTC.

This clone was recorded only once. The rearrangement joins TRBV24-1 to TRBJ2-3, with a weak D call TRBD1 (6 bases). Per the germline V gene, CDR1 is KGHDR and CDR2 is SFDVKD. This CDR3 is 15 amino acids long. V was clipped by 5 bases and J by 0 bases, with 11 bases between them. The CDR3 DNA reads TGTGCCACCAGTGCCCCCCAGGGGAGCACAGATACGCAGTATTTT. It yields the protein CATSAPQGSTDTQYF.

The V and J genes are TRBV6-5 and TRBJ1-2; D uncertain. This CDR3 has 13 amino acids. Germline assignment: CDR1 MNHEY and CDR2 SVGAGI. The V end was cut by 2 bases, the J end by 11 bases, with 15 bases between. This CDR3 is CASSYEVVGGYTF. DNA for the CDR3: TGTGCCAGCAGTTACGAGGTGGTCGGTGGGTACACCTTC.

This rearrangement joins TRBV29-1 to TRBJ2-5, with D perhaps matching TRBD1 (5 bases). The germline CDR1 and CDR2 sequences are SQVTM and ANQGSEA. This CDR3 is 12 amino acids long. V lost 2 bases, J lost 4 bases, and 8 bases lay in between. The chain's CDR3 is CSVERQGETQYF. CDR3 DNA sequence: TGCAGCGTTGAAAGGCAGGGAGAGACCCAGTACTTC. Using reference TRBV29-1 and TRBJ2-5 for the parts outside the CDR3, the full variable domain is SAVISQKPSRDICQRGTSLTIQCQVDSQVTMMFWYRQQPGQSLTLIATANQGSEATYESGFVIDKFPISRPNLTFSTLTVSNMSPEDSSIYLCSVERQGETQYFGPGTRLLVL.

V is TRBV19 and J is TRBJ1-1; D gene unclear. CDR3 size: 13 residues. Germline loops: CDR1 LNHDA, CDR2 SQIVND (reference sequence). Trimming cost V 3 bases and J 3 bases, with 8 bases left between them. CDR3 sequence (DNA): TGTGCCAGTAGTATGACGGGGTACACTGAAGCTTTCTTT. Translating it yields CASSMTGYTEAFF.

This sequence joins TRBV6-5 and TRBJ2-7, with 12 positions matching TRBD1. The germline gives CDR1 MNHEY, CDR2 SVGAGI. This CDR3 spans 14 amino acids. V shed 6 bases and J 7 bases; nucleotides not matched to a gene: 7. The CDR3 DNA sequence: TGTGCCAGCAGCGCTGGGACAGGGGGCAATGAGCAGTACTTC. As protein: CASSAGTGGNEQYF.

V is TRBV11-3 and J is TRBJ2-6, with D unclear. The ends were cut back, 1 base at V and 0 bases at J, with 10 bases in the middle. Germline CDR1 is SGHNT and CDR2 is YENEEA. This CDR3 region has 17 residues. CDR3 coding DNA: TGTGCCAGCAGCTTAGTTGGCGGCAGCTCTGGGGCCAACGTCCTGACTTTC. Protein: CASSLVGGSSGANVLTF.

The CDR3 nucleotides are TGTGCCAGTAGTATCGGGCCCGCAGGGGCCTATGGCTACACCTTC. Protein sequence: CASSIGPAGAYGYTF. The genes are TRBV19 and TRBJ1-2, with a tentative D call TRBD1 (6 bases). Trimming left V 3 bases short and J 4 bases short, with 15 bases between. Per germline, CDR1 LNHDA and CDR2 SQIVND (reference sequence). The CDR3 sequence is 15 residues long.

CDR3 DNA sequence: TGTGCCAGCACCTACCCCCCGGCGGTCACAGATACGCAGTATTTT. This translates into CASTYPPAVTDTQYF. The rearrangement joins TRBV4-2 to TRBJ2-3; D not certain. Trimming removed 7 bases at V and 2 bases at J, with 16 bases between. The CDR3 spans 15 residues. Looked up from germline, CDR1 is LGHNA and CDR2 is YNFKEQ.